The present T cell receptor (beta chain) was sequenced within a study of CXCR3-negative and CXCR3-positive naive CD8 T cells. Study-wide findings and caveats: Against CXCR3-negative naive cells, CXCR3-positive naive cells showed more hydrophobic TRB CDR3s. The study found comparably high diversity in both naive subsets and much lower diversity in memory CD8+ cells.

With respect to this clonotype: The target antigen is unknown.

The germline V gene encodes CDR1 MNHEY and CDR2 SVGEGT. The CDR3 totals 14 residues. UMI-tagged TRB cDNA libraries were built via 5' RACE. Each CDR3 protein gets one entry in TCRdb, which reprocessed the 5' RACE reads and gives no DNA. The sample data list approximately 66,000 distinct CDR3 sequences. The TCR sequence derives from a human donor in good health. Some clones in this sample may be carry-over from other donors' samples. The chain recombines TRBV6-2 or TRBV6-3 with TRBJ1-5. Sequenced sample: naive CXCR3- CD8+ T cells from blood. Subset meaning: CD45RO-CCR7+CD27+CD95- naive CD8+ T cells lacking CXCR3 (TNR3-). CDR3 amino acids: CASSYSEAGQPQHF.